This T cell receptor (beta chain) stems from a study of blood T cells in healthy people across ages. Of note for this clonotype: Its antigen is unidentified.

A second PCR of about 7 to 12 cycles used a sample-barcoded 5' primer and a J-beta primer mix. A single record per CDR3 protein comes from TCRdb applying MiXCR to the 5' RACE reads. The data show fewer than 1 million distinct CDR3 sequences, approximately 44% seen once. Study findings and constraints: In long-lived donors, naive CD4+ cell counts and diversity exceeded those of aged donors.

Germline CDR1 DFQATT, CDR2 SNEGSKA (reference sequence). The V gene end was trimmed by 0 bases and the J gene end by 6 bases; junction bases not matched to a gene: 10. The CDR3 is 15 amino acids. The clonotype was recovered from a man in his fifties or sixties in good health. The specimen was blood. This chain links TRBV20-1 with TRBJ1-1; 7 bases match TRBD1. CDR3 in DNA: TGCAGTGCTAGAGATGGAGACAGGGCAAACGCTGAAGCTTTCTTT. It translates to CSARDGDRANAEAFF.